Listed here are 9 T cell receptor beta chains from one sample, sequenced in a study of beta chain features in type 1 diabetes. Study-wide points: TCRB CDR3s were moderately but significantly shorter in Type 1 diabetes patients in all four CD4+ subsets.

Reverse transcribing all isolated RNA meant expressed TCRB transcripts were sequenced. The method was immunoSEQ multiplex PCR; TCRdb's version includes in-frame clones alone and lacks a portion of them. The data show 130,000 to 150,000 clones, about 13% seen once. For these TCRs, the target antigens are not known. Material: central memory CD4+ T cells from blood. The receptor set was obtained from a young man with type 1 diabetes.

The gene calls are TRBV6-4 and TRBJ2-3; the D is unclear. The V end lost 6 bases, the J end lost 0 bases, and 13 bases lay between the germline ends. The CDR3 consists of 15 residues. The germline gives CDR1 MRHNA, CDR2 SNTAGT. CDR3 nucleotide sequence: TGTGCCAGCAGCCCGGACGGTAGCAGCACAGATACGCAGTATTTT. Translation gives CASSPDGSSTDTQYF.

This clone has a count of ten or more. V gene TRBV15 combines with J gene TRBJ2-7; 7 nucleotides match TRBD1. The germline V gene encodes CDR1 LNHNV and CDR2 YYDKDF (reference sequence). After removal of 6 bases from V and 4 bases from J, the junction contained 6 bases not matched to a gene. The CDR3 sequence is 13 residues long. CDR3 in amino acids: CATRKQGHYEQYF. Written as DNA, the CDR3 is TGTGCCACCAGGAAACAGGGGCATTACGAGCAGTACTTC.

V gene TRBV6-5 combines with J gene TRBJ2-3; D remains unclear. The CDR3 contains 11 residues. The germline V gene encodes CDR1 MNHEY and CDR2 SVGAGI. V shed 8 bases and J shed 0 bases, with 3 bases lying between them. CDR3 sequence (DNA): TGTGCCAGCTTAAGCACAGATACGCAGTATTTT. Protein: CASLSTDTQYF.

This chain joins TRBV29-1 and TRBJ2-2; D not resolved. The CDR3 runs to 11 residues. Trimming pared 7 bases from V and 2 bases from J, leaving 5 bases between. Germline values: CDR1 SQVTM, CDR2 ANQGSEA. CDR3 in amino acids: CSADNTGELFF. The CDR3 nucleotides are TGCAGCGCCGATAACACCGGGGAGCTGTTTTTT.

The rearrangement links TRBV30 to TRBJ1-5; possible D gene TRBD1, 5 bases. V shed 2 bases and J shed 2 bases, with 10 bases lying between them. Germline CDR1 GTSNPN, CDR2 SVGIG (reference sequence). The CDR3 totals 14 residues. DNA for the CDR3: TGTGCCTGGAGTAGACAGATAGGCAATCAGCCCCAGCATTTT. Its protein is CAWSRQIGNQPQHF.

The chain couples TRBV28 to TRBJ1-3; unclear D gene. V was trimmed by 6 bases and J by 0 bases, leaving 15 bases between them. CDR1 is MDHEN, CDR2 SYDVKM, per germline. The CDR3 length is 16 residues. The CDR3: CASSSPGQSSGNTIYF. For the CDR3, the DNA is TGTGCCAGCAGCTCGCCCGGCCAGAGCTCTGGAAACACCATATATTTT.

This clone has just a few counts. This rearrangement joins TRBV30 to TRBJ2-7, with TRBD1 matching 7 bases. V lost 1 base and J lost 3; bases outside the gene matches: 6. In germline, CDR1 is GTSNPN, CDR2 SVGIG (reference sequence). This CDR3 is 14 amino acids long. The CDR3 sequence: CAWSGSGGFYEQYF. The CDR3 DNA sequence: TGTGCCTGGAGTGGTTCAGGGGGATTCTACGAGCAGTACTTC.

V is TRBV30 and J is TRBJ1-2; D not resolved. Germline CDR1 GTSNPN, CDR2 SVGIG (reference sequence). This CDR3 spans 14 amino acids. Trimming removed 4 bases from V and 7 bases from J, with 19 bases in between. This CDR3 reads CAWMVSGAPVGYTF. The CDR3 DNA follows: TGTGCCTGGATGGTATCGGGCGCCCCCGTTGGCTACACCTTC.

The chain links TRBV4-2 to TRBJ1-2; weak D call: TRBD1 (6 bases). V lost 1 base and J lost 3, with 6 bases in between. In germline, CDR1 is LGHNA, CDR2 YNFKEQ. The CDR3 contains 13 residues. The CDR3 reads CASSQGTDYGYTF. The CDR3 nucleotides are TGTGCCAGCAGCCAAGGGACAGACTATGGCTACACCTTC.